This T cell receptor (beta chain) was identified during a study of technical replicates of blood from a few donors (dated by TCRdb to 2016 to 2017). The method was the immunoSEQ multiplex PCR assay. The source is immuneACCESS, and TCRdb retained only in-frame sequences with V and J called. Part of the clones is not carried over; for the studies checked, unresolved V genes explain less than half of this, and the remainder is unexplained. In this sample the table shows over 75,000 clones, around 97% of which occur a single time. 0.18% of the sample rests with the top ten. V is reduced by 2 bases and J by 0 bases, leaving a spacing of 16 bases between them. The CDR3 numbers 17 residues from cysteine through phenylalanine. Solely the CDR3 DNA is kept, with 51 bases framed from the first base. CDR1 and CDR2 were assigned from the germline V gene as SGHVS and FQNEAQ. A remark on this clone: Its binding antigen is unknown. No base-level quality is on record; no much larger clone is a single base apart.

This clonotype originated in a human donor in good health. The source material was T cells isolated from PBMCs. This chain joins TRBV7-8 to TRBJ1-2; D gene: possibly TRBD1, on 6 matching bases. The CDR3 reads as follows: CASSLRITEGANYGYTF. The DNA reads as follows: TGTGCCAGCAGCTTAAGAATTACCGAGGGGGCTAACTATGGCTACACCTTC.